This T cell receptor beta chain was profiled in a study of Ad26.COV2.S vaccination and SARS-CoV-2 variants. The V end lost 0 bases, the J end lost 5 bases, and 17 bases lay between the germline ends. The CDR3 is 16 residues long. Germline V lookup: CDR1 SGHDT, CDR2 YYEEEE. As to treatment: 15 to 20 received Ad26.COV2.S at low or high dose, single or two shots; several received placebo; per-sample allocation not given. Collection of the samples took place on day 63 after the first injection of vaccine or placebo. Profiled with immunoSEQ multiplex PCR; TCRdb holds only in-frame clones, not every one. The sample records 350,000 to 550,000 clones, 75% to 90% being singletons.

The TCR was taken from a person aged 18-60 years who received the Ad26.COV2.S COVID-19 vaccine or a placebo. The genes are TRBV5-6 and TRBJ2-5, with a possible D match to TRBD1 (5 bases). The specimen was peripheral blood, collected in a trial of Ad26.COV2.S vaccine versus placebo. The CDR3 DNA is TGTGCCAGCAGCTTGGGGGCAGGGATAGTGGAGGAGACCCAGTACTTC. Translating gives CASSLGAGIVEETQYF.